This TCR beta chain was identified during a study of cytomegalovirus exposure and HLA in healthy donors. PCR employed 60 Vbeta and 13 Jbeta primers. TCRdb's table, derived via immunoSEQ multiplex PCR, lists solely in-frame clones and lacks some. Seen here are some 170,000 clones, around nine tenths observed once, and the top ten hold over 0.8%. Germline CDR1 SGHDN, CDR2 FVKESK. V shed 1 base and J shed 1 base, with 10 bases lying between them. The CDR3 is 15 amino acids. As concerns this clone: Its antigen remains unidentified.

Study-wide points: TCR beta chains numbering 164 were designated cytomegalovirus-associated.

The source of this sequence is a woman between 25 and 40 years old in good health and CMV-seronegative. Sequencing used PBMCs. The rearrangement uses TRBV14 and TRBJ1-1; D call uncertain. CDR3 nucleotides: TGTGCCAGCAGCCAAGGTTCCACACGGAACACTGAAGCTTTCTTT. Translation gives CASSQGSTRNTEAFF.